Here is one TCR beta chain with its context. Its specificity is not known. This sample was taken from a study of cytomegalovirus exposure and HLA in healthy donors. Study-wide results and limits: Earlier analysis looked at TCR beta V segments, and most were productive about 90% or about 30% of the time.

The length of the CDR3 is 15 residues. The V and J ends lost 4 bases and 0 bases respectively, with 13 bases between them. Germline V CDR1 and CDR2: SGHNT, YYREEE (reference sequence). The PCR had 60 Vbeta and 13 Jbeta primers. Only in-frame clones appear in the TCRdb table, and some are missing; sequencing was by immunoSEQ multiplex PCR. The sample includes 77,000 or so clones. This chain joins TRBV5-4 and TRBJ1-1, with D possibly being TRBD1 (6 bases). The sample taken for sequencing was PBMCs. The TCR was taken from a man aged 25-45 years in good health and CMV-seronegative. CDR3 protein: CASSIRGNMNTEAFF. CDR3 sequence (DNA): TGTGCCAGCAGCATCAGGGGCAACATGAACACTGAAGCTTTCTTT.